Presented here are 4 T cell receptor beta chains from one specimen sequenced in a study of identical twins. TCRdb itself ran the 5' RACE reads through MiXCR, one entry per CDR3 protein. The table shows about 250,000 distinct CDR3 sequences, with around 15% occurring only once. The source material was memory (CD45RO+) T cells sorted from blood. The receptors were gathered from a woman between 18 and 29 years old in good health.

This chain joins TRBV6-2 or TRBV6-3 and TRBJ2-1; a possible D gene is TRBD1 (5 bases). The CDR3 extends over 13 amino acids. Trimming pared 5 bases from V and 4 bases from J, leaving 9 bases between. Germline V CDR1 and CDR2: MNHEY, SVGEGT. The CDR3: CASSTDNYNEQFF. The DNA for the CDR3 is TGTGCCAGCAGTACGGACAATTACAATGAGCAGTTCTTC.

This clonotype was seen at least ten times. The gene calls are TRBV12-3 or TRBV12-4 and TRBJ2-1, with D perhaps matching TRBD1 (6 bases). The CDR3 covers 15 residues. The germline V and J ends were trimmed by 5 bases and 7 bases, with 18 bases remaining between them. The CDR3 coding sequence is TGTGCCAGCAGTCCCAGGGGACAAGAGGGGAATGAGCAGTTCTTC. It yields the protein CASSPRGQEGNEQFF.

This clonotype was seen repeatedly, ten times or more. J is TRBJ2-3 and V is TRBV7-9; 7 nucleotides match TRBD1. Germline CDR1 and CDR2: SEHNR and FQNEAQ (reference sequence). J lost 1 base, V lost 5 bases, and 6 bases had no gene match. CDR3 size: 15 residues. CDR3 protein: CASSVGTARTDTQYF. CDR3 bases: TGTGCCAGCAGCGTAGGGACAGCTCGCACAGATACGCAGTATTTT.

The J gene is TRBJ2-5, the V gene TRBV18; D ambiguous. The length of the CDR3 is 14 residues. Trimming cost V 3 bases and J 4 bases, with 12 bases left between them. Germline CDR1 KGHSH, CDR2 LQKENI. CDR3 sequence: CASSPAAYGETQYF. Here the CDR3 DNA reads TGTGCCAGCTCACCTGCCGCTTATGGAGAGACCCAGTACTTC.